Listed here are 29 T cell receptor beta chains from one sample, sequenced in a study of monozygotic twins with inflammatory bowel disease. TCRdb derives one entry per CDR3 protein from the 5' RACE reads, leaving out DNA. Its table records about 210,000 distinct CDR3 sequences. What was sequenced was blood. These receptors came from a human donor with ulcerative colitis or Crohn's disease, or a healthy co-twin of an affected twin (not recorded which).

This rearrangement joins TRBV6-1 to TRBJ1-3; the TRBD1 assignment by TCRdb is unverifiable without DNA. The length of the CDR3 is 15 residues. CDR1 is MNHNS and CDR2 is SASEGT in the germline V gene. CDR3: CASRERTSLRNTIYF.

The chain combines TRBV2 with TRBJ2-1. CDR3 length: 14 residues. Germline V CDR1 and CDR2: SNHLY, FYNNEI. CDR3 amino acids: CASSETHANNEQFF.

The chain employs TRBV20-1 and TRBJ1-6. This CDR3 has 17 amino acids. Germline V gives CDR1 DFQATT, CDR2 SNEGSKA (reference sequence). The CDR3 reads CSARDVAKSSYNSPLHF.

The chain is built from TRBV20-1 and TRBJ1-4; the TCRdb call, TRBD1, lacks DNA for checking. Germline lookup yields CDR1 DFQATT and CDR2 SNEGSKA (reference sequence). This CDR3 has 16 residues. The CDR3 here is CSARQGPRSRNEKLFF.

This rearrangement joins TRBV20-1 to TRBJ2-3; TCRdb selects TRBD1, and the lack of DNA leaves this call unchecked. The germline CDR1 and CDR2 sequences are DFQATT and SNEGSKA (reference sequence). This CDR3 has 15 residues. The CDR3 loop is CSAPFRGGATDTQYF.

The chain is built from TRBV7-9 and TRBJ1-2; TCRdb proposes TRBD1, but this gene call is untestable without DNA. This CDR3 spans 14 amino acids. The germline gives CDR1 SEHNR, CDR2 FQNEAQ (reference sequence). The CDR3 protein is CASSRGQESGGYTF.

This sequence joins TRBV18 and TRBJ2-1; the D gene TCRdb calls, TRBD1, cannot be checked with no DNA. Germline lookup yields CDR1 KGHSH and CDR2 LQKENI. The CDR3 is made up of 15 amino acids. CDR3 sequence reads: CASSPWTGIYNEQFF.

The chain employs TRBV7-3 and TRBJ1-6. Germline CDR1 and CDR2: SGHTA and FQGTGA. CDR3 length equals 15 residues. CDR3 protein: CASSLKGSFNSPLHF.

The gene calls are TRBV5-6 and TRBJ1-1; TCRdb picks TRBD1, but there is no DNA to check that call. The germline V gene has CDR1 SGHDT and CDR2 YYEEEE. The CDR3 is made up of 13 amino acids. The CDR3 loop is CASSLTGRPEAFF.

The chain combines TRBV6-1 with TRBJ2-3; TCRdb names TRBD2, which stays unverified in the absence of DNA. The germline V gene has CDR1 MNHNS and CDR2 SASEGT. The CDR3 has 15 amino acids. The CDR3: CATRDGTSEVDTQYF.

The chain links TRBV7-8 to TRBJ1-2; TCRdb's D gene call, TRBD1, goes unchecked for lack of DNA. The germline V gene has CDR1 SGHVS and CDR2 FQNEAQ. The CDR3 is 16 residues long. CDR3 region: CASSSKQGVNIYGYTF.

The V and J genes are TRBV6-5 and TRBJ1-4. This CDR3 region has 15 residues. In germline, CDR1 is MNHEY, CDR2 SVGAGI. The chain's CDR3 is CASSYLGRANEKLFF.

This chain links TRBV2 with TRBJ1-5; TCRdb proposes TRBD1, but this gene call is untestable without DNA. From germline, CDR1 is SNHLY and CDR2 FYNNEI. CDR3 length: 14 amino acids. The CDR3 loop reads CASQTGEFNQPQHF.

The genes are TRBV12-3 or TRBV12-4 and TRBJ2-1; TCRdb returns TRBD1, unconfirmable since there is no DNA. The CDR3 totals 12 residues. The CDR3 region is CASRGGYNEQFF.

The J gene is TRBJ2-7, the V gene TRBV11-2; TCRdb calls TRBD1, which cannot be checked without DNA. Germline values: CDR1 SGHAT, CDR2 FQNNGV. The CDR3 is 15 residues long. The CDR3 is CASSPYLGAGYEQYF.

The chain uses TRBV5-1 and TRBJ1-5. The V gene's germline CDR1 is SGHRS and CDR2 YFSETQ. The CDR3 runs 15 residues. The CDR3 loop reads CASALGGATNQPQHF.

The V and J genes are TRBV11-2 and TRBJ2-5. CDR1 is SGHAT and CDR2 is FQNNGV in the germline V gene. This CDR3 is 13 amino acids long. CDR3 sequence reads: CASSLVIRETQYF.

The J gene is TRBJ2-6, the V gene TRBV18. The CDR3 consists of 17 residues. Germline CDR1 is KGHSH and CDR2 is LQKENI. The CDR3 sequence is CASSFNGVLGGANVLTF.

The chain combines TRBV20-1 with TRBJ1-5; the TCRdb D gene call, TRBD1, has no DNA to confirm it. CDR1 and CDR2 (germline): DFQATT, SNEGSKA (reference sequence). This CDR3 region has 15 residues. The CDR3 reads CSATPTGGPNQPQHF.

The CDR3 here is CASSRSGGLQETQYF. V is TRBV11-2 and J is TRBJ2-5; the TCRdb call, TRBD2, lacks DNA for checking. The CDR3 is 15 residues long. Germline assignment: CDR1 SGHAT and CDR2 FQNNGV.

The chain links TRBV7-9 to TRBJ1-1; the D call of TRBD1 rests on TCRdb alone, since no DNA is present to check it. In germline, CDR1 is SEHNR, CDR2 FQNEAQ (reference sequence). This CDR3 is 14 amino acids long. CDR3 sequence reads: CASSPQDMNTEAFF.

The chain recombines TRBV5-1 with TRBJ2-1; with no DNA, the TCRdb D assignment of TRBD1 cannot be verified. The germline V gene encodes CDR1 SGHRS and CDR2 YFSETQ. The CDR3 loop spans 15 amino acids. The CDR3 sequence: CASSPGERSYNEQFF. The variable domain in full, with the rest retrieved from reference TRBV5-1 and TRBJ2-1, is KAGVTQTPRYLIKTRGQQVTLSCSPISGHRSVSWYQQTPGQGLQFLFEYFSETQRNKGNFPGRFSGRQFSNSRSEMNVSTLELGDSALYLCASSPGERSYNEQFFGPGTRLTVL.

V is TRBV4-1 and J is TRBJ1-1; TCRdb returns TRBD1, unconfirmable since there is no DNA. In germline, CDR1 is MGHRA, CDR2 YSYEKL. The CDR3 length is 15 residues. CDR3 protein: CASSQPGQGNTEAFF.

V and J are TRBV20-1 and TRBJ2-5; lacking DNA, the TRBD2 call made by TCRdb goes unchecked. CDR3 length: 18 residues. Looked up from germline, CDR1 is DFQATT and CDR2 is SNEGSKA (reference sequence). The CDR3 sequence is CSARVLAMRGSGGETQYF.

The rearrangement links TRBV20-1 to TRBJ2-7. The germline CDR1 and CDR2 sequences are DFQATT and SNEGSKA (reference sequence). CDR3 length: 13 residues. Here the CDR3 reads CSARVVGSYEQYF.

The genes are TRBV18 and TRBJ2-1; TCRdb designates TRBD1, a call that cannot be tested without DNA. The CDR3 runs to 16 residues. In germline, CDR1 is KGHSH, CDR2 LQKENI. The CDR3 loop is CASSRSRVLSYNEQFF.

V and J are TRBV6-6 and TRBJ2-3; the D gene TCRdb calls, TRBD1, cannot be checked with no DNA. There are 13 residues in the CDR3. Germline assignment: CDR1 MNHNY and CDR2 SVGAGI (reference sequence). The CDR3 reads CATGDTSTDTQYF.

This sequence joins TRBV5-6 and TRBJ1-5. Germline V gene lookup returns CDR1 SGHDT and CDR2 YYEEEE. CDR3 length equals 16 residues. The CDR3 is CASSLRSAVLKQPQHF.

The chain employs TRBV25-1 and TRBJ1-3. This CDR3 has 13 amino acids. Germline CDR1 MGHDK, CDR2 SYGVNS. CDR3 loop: CASTGGLGNTIYF.